These T cell receptor beta chains were read from a single sample in a study of vaccination and CD4 T cells after COVID-19. Their antigens remain unidentified. One entry per CDR3 protein results from TCRdb running MiXCR on the PCR reads. This sample has about 10,000 distinct CDR3 sequences, with just over 60% found just once. The specimen was CD4+ T cells from blood, cultured in vitro. These receptors were taken from a human donor who had recovered from COVID-19. The CDR3 runs from the conserved cysteine through the conserved F or W. D genes are given only for firm matches. Rows give clone size only sometimes, using once, few, many, or a class for an expanded clone.

J gene: TRBJ2-2
D gene: NA
V gene: TRBV6-2/TRBV6-3
clone size: NA
CDR3 protein: CASSSAGAGELFF
CDR3 DNA: TGTGCCAGCAGTTCGGCGGGTGCCGGGGAGCTGTTTTTT

J gene: TRBJ1-5
D gene: NA
V gene: TRBV6-1
clone size: NA
CDR3 protein: CASSAQMGNQPQHF
CDR3 DNA: TGTGCCAGCAGTGCCCAAATGGGCAATCAGCCCCAGCATTTT

J gene: TRBJ1-5
D gene: TRBD1
V gene: TRBV6-1
clone size: few
CDR3 protein: CASTLSGQGGNQPQHF
CDR3 DNA: TGTGCCAGCACCCTAAGCGGACAGGGGGGCAATCAGCCCCAGCATTTT

J gene: TRBJ2-1
D gene: TRBD1
V gene: TRBV19
clone size: NA
CDR3 protein: CASGDRSQWVNEQFF
CDR3 DNA: TGTGCCAGCGGGGACAGGTCCCAGTGGGTCAATGAGCAGTTCTTC

J gene: TRBJ2-5
D gene: TRBD2
V gene: TRBV4-2
clone size: NA
CDR3 protein: CASSQVTSGRGTQYF
CDR3 DNA: TGTGCCAGCAGCCAAGTGACTAGCGGGAGGGGAACCCAGTACTTC

J gene: TRBJ2-7
D gene: NA
V gene: TRBV6-2/TRBV6-3
clone size: NA
CDR3 protein: CASSYKPYEQYF
CDR3 DNA: TGTGCCAGCAGTTACAAGCCGTACGAGCAGTACTTC

J gene: TRBJ2-1
D gene: NA
V gene: TRBV30
clone size: NA
CDR3 protein: CAVGGPLYNEQFF
CDR3 DNA: TGTGCCGTCGGGGGGCCGCTCTACAATGAGCAGTTCTTC

J gene: TRBJ2-7
D gene: NA
V gene: TRBV11-3
clone size: NA
CDR3 protein: CASSPRAASYEQYF
CDR3 DNA: TGTGCCAGCAGCCCGAGGGCAGCTTCCTACGAGCAGTACTTC

J gene: TRBJ1-5
D gene: TRBD1
V gene: TRBV12-3/TRBV12-4
clone size: NA
CDR3 protein: CASSSHRGPSNQPQHF
CDR3 DNA: TGTGCCAGCAGTTCACACAGGGGACCGAGCAATCAGCCCCAGCATTTT

J gene: TRBJ1-1
D gene: TRBD1
V gene: TRBV12-3/TRBV12-4
clone size: NA
CDR3 protein: CASSPSPGQGTVEAFF
CDR3 DNA: TGTGCCAGCAGTCCTTCTCCGGGACAGGGTACGGTTGAAGCTTTCTTT

J gene: TRBJ1-1
D gene: NA
V gene: TRBV21-1
clone size: NA
CDR3 protein: CASSKGTGGNTEAFF
CDR3 DNA: TGTGCCAGCAGCAAAGGTACAGGGGGCAACACTGAAGCTTTCTTT

J gene: TRBJ2-2
D gene: TRBD1
V gene: TRBV2
clone size: NA
CDR3 protein: CASIPKGQGSTGELFF
CDR3 DNA: TGTGCCAGCATCCCTAAGGGACAGGGGTCCACCGGGGAGCTGTTTTTT

J gene: TRBJ1-2
D gene: NA
V gene: TRBV6-5
clone size: few
CDR3 protein: CASSYGDVDGYTF
CDR3 DNA: TGTGCCAGCAGTTACGGGGATGTAGATGGCTACACCTTC

J gene: TRBJ1-5
D gene: TRBD1
V gene: TRBV12-3/TRBV12-4
clone size: NA
CDR3 protein: CASSLGLTGTQPQHF
CDR3 DNA: TGTGCCAGCAGTTTAGGCCTGACAGGGACTCAGCCCCAGCATTTT

J gene: TRBJ1-2
D gene: NA
V gene: TRBV6-2/TRBV6-3
clone size: few
CDR3 protein: CASSSPGQGLLGYTF
CDR3 DNA: TGTGCCAGCAGTTCTCCGGGACAAGGACTTTTAGGCTACACCTTC

J gene: TRBJ2-5
D gene: NA
V gene: TRBV20-1
clone size: NA
CDR3 protein: CSARPGLADQETQYF
CDR3 DNA: TGCAGTGCTAGACCAGGGCTGGCAGACCAAGAGACCCAGTACTTC

J gene: TRBJ2-7
D gene: NA
V gene: TRBV4-3
clone size: NA
CDR3 protein: CASSLLGGSYEQYF
CDR3 DNA: TGCGCCAGCAGCCTCCTGGGGGGCTCCTACGAGCAGTACTTC

J gene: TRBJ1-5
D gene: TRBD1
V gene: TRBV6-2/TRBV6-3
clone size: NA
CDR3 protein: CASKSRDSYRSNQPQHF
CDR3 DNA: TGTGCCAGCAAGAGCCGGGACAGTTATCGTAGCAATCAGCCCCAGCATTTT

J gene: TRBJ1-2
D gene: NA
V gene: TRBV4-3
clone size: NA
CDR3 protein: CASSQDDKGRNYGYTF
CDR3 DNA: TGCGCCAGCAGCCAAGATGACAAGGGCCGTAACTATGGCTACACCTTC

J gene: TRBJ1-5
D gene: NA
V gene: TRBV20-1
clone size: NA
CDR3 protein: CSARDPTGPSNQPQHF
CDR3 DNA: TGCAGTGCTAGAGACCCTACAGGGCCTAGCAATCAGCCCCAGCATTTT

J gene: TRBJ2-2
D gene: TRBD1
V gene: TRBV7-8
clone size: NA
CDR3 protein: CASSLRAGTGTNGELFF
CDR3 DNA: TGTGCCAGCAGCTTACGTGCCGGGACAGGGACTAACGGGGAGCTGTTTTTT

J gene: TRBJ2-1
D gene: NA
V gene: TRBV7-6
clone size: NA
CDR3 protein: CASSLVPSEQFF
CDR3 DNA: TGTGCCAGCAGCTTAGTCCCCAGTGAGCAGTTCTTC

J gene: TRBJ1-2
D gene: NA
V gene: TRBV7-2
clone size: NA
CDR3 protein: CASRPDNRPNYGYTF
CDR3 DNA: TGTGCCAGCAGACCAGACAACCGACCTAACTATGGCTACACCTTC

J gene: TRBJ1-5
D gene: NA
V gene: TRBV3-1
clone size: NA
CDR3 protein: CASSQDGGNQPQHF
CDR3 DNA: TGTGCCAGCAGCCAAGATGGCGGGAACCAGCCCCAGCATTTT

J gene: TRBJ1-2
D gene: NA
V gene: TRBV5-6
clone size: few
CDR3 protein: CASSFRPQGHYGYTF
CDR3 DNA: TGTGCCAGCAGCTTCCGGCCGCAGGGTCACTATGGCTACACCTTC

J gene: TRBJ2-3
D gene: NA
V gene: TRBV4-2
clone size: NA
CDR3 protein: CASSQELGQGGTDTQYF
CDR3 DNA: TGTGCCAGCAGCCAAGAGTTGGGGCAGGGAGGCACAGATACGCAGTATTTT

J gene: TRBJ1-1
D gene: TRBD1
V gene: TRBV12-3/TRBV12-4
clone size: NA
CDR3 protein: CASSLRTGRVVTEAFF
CDR3 DNA: TGTGCCAGCAGTTTAAGGACAGGGAGGGTTGTCACTGAAGCTTTCTTT

J gene: TRBJ1-2
D gene: NA
V gene: TRBV5-3
clone size: NA
CDR3 protein: CARSLGPGVDYGYTF
CDR3 DNA: TGTGCCAGAAGCTTGGGGCCAGGGGTGGACTATGGCTACACCTTC

J gene: TRBJ1-5
D gene: NA
V gene: TRBV28
clone size: NA
CDR3 protein: CASSLEGVGPQHF
CDR3 DNA: TGTGCCAGCAGTCTAGAAGGGGTCGGACCCCAGCATTTT

J gene: TRBJ1-2
D gene: NA
V gene: TRBV6-1
clone size: NA
CDR3 protein: CASTLGGPFNGYTF
CDR3 DNA: TGTGCCAGCACCCTCGGGGGGCCTTTTAATGGCTACACCTTC

J gene: TRBJ1-6
D gene: TRBD1
V gene: TRBV4-3
clone size: NA
CDR3 protein: CASSQDAGQGNSPLHF
CDR3 DNA: TGCGCCAGCAGCCAAGATGCGGGACAGGGCAATTCACCCCTCCACTTT

J gene: TRBJ1-6
D gene: TRBD1
V gene: TRBV12-3/TRBV12-4
clone size: few
CDR3 protein: CASSRDSDYNSPLHF
CDR3 DNA: TGTGCCAGCAGCCGGGACAGCGACTATAATTCACCCCTCCACTTT

J gene: TRBJ1-5
D gene: NA
V gene: TRBV20-1
clone size: NA
CDR3 protein: CSGYLNQPQHF
CDR3 DNA: TGCAGTGGGTACCTTAATCAGCCCCAGCATTTT

J gene: TRBJ1-1
D gene: NA
V gene: TRBV6-5
clone size: NA
CDR3 protein: CASSFTGITEAFF
CDR3 DNA: TGTGCCAGCAGTTTCACAGGGATCACTGAAGCTTTCTTT

J gene: TRBJ1-3
D gene: NA
V gene: TRBV21-1
clone size: NA
CDR3 protein: CASSKGGNTIYF
CDR3 DNA: TGTGCCAGCAGCAAAGGGGGAAACACCATATATTTT

J gene: TRBJ2-1
D gene: TRBD2
V gene: TRBV7-2
clone size: NA
CDR3 protein: CASRRGLAGANEQFF
CDR3 DNA: TGTGCCAGCAGAAGAGGACTAGCGGGGGCGAATGAGCAGTTCTTC

J gene: TRBJ1-2
D gene: NA
V gene: TRBV7-2
clone size: NA
CDR3 protein: CASSLAQQGSGYTF
CDR3 DNA: TGTGCCAGCAGCTTAGCCCAACAGGGATCAGGCTACACCTTC

J gene: TRBJ2-4
D gene: NA
V gene: TRBV27
clone size: NA
CDR3 protein: CASSPSQRGIQYF
CDR3 DNA: TGTGCCAGCAGTCCATCCCAACGTGGCATTCAGTACTTC

J gene: TRBJ2-1
D gene: TRBD2
V gene: TRBV27
clone size: few
CDR3 protein: CASNIRDWGTSGRECSYNEQFF
CDR3 DNA: TGTGCCAGCAACATTAGGGATTGGGGGACTAGCGGGAGGGAATGCTCCTACAATGAGCAGTTCTTC

J gene: TRBJ2-7
D gene: TRBD2
V gene: TRBV6-1
clone size: NA
CDR3 protein: CASGRARAYEQYF
CDR3 DNA: TGTGCCAGCGGGAGGGCCAGGGCCTACGAGCAGTACTTC

J gene: TRBJ2-1
D gene: TRBD1
V gene: TRBV20-1
clone size: NA
CDR3 protein: CSASPAGTGGYNEQFF
CDR3 DNA: TGCAGTGCATCACCGGCCGGGACAGGGGGGTACAATGAGCAGTTCTTC

J gene: TRBJ2-7
D gene: TRBD2
V gene: TRBV30
clone size: NA
CDR3 protein: CAWSPRDSGRLPYEQYF
CDR3 DNA: TGTGCCTGGAGTCCCAGAGATAGCGGGAGGTTGCCCTACGAGCAGTACTTC

J gene: TRBJ2-2
D gene: TRBD2
V gene: TRBV7-2
clone size: few
CDR3 protein: CASSFSGGASGELFF
CDR3 DNA: TGTGCCAGCAGCTTTAGCGGGGGGGCGAGCGGGGAGCTGTTTTTT

J gene: TRBJ2-1
D gene: TRBD1
V gene: TRBV27
clone size: NA
CDR3 protein: CASSLTGQAYRAASYNEQFF
CDR3 DNA: TGTGCCAGCAGTTTAACAGGACAGGCTTACCGAGCGGCATCCTACAATGAGCAGTTCTTC

J gene: TRBJ1-1
D gene: TRBD1
V gene: TRBV24-1
clone size: NA
CDR3 protein: CATAGTDHTEAFF
CDR3 DNA: TGTGCCACCGCCGGGACAGACCACACTGAAGCTTTCTTT

J gene: TRBJ2-7
D gene: NA
V gene: TRBV20-1
clone size: NA
CDR3 protein: CSARGGLHEQYF
CDR3 DNA: TGCAGTGCTAGAGGAGGGTTACACGAGCAGTACTTC

J gene: TRBJ1-4
D gene: TRBD1
V gene: TRBV12-5
clone size: medium-sized
CDR3 protein: CASGLEDRAGEKLFF
CDR3 DNA: TGTGCTAGTGGTTTGGAGGACAGGGCAGGTGAAAAACTGTTTTTT